The next 21 T cell receptor beta chains were all read from a single sample in a study of T-cell memory formation after mild COVID-19. TCRdb redid the calling of the 5' RACE reads with MiXCR, one entry per CDR3 protein. The sample carries approximately 99,000 distinct CDR3 sequences, roughly a sixth recorded once. Sequenced sample: PBMCs or a T cell subset sorted from them (not recorded which). These receptor sequences come from a man between 18 and 29 years old who had mild COVID-19 (a few samples of this study predate the infection). Cell type and time point are not known.

The rearrangement links TRBV7-2 to TRBJ1-1; 7 nucleotides line up with TRBD1. Unmatched junction bases numbered 6, after V lost 4 bases and J lost 4 bases. Germline assignment: CDR1 SGHTA and CDR2 FQGNSA. The CDR3 runs to 14 residues. This CDR3 is CASSSRGKTTEAFF. The CDR3 DNA reads as TGTGCCAGCAGCTCCAGGGGGAAGACCACTGAAGCTTTCTTT.

This clonotype was counted a few times. The chain carries TRBV6-5 and TRBJ2-5; 7 positions match TRBD1. Germline V gives CDR1 MNHEY, CDR2 SVGAGI. J was trimmed by 2 bases and V by 5 bases; bases with no gene match: 8. CDR3 length: 15 residues. CDR3 residues: CASSHRDRQQETQYF. The CDR3 DNA follows: TGTGCCAGCAGTCACCGGGACAGACAACAAGAGACCCAGTACTTC.

This clonotype turned up a few times. The V and J genes are TRBV18 and TRBJ2-7; no firm D call. The germline gives CDR1 KGHSH, CDR2 LQKENI. This CDR3 contains 13 residues. V was shortened by 0 bases and J by 3 bases, with 6 bases between the two germline ends. CDR3 amino acids: CASSPPGNYEQYF. CDR3 in DNA: TGTGCCAGCTCACCACCTGGCAACTACGAGCAGTACTTC.

The CDR3 loop is CASSLQGRGNSPLHF. CDR3 in DNA: TGTGCCAGCAGTCTACAGGGGAGGGGTAATTCACCCCTCCACTTT. The genes are TRBV28 and TRBJ1-6; 7 bases match TRBD1. The CDR3 spans 15 residues. Germline V gives CDR1 MDHEN, CDR2 SYDVKM. V dropped 5 bases and J dropped 6; count of bases not matched to a gene: 7.

The sample holds a few counts of this clonotype. The gene calls are TRBV18 and TRBJ2-1; 7 nucleotides line up with TRBD1. This CDR3 is built from 14 residues. Looked up from germline, CDR1 is KGHSH and CDR2 is LQKENI. The J segment lost 4 bases and the V segment lost 3 bases, leaving 3 bases of the junction unmatched. In DNA form, the CDR3 reads TGTGCCAGCTCACCCGGACAGGTATACAATGAGCAGTTCTTC. Amino acid sequence: CASSPGQVYNEQFF.

This clonotype was picked up a small number of times. The J gene is TRBJ1-2, the V gene TRBV4-1; the D gene is possibly TRBD1 (6 bases). Per the germline V gene, CDR1 is MGHRA and CDR2 is YSYEKL. The CDR3 has 11 residues. With 7 bases removed from V and 7 bases from J, the gap between germline ends came to 10 bases. CDR3 bases: TGCGCCAGCAAGGGGGGCCTTGGCTACACCTTC. Protein product: CASKGGLGYTF.

This rearrangement joins TRBV20-1 to TRBJ1-1; TRBD1 matches 9 bases. The CDR3 loop spans 14 amino acids. Trimming took 5 bases from V and 3 from J; bases not matched to a gene: 7. Germline V CDR1 and CDR2: DFQATT, SNEGSKA (reference sequence). The CDR3 is CSAHRGPGDTEAFF. CDR3 nucleotides: TGCAGTGCTCACAGGGGGCCAGGGGACACTGAAGCTTTCTTT.

This clonotype was counted a few times. The gene calls are TRBV7-2 and TRBJ2-1; 12 nucleotides line up with TRBD2. The V gene's germline CDR1 is SGHTA and CDR2 FQGNSA. The length of the CDR3 is 19 residues. After removal of 5 bases from V and 2 bases from J, the junction contained 13 bases not matched to a gene. The CDR3 DNA reads as TGTGCCAGCAGCACTCCACGCCTACTAGCGGGGGGTACCTACAATGAGCAGTTCTTC. Amino acid sequence: CASSTPRLLAGGTYNEQFF.

This clonotype has a handful of counts. The chain is built from TRBV6-2 or TRBV6-3 and TRBJ1-6; 9 bases align to TRBD1. Germline-derived CDR1 and CDR2 are MNHEY and SVGEGT. This CDR3 comprises 16 residues. V gave up 4 bases and J gave up 7 bases; unmatched junction bases: 8. CDR3 loop: CASSSRSGTGNSPLHF. In nucleotides, the CDR3 is TGTGCCAGCAGTTCAAGGTCCGGGACAGGGAATTCACCCCTCCACTTT.

This clonotype showed up just a few times. The chain uses TRBV7-8 and TRBJ2-1; TRBD1 matches at 8 bases. Germline V CDR1 and CDR2: SGHVS, FQNEAQ. Trimming removed 6 bases from V and 7 bases from J; junction bases left unmatched: 14. The CDR3 extends over 16 amino acids. CDR3 in DNA: TGTGCCAGCAGTCCCCGGACAGGGATAAATCGGAATGAGCAGTTCTTC. This gives the protein CASSPRTGINRNEQFF.

About this clonotype: Germline and junction disagree at one end, which may indicate a read error. The rearrangement links TRBV20-1 to TRBJ1-1; 7 bases align to TRBD1. CDR1 is DFQATT and CDR2 is SNEGSKA in the germline V gene (reference sequence). The CDR3 consists of 13 residues. CDR3 bases: TGCAGTGCCAGAGACAGGGCCAACACTGAAGCTTTCTTT. Translating gives CSARDRANTEAFF.

This clonotype occurred a few times. The rearrangement links TRBV4-1 to TRBJ1-4; possible D gene TRBD1, 5 bases. The CDR3 spans 14 residues. Trimming removed 6 bases at V and 3 bases at J, with 11 bases between. From germline, CDR1 is MGHRA and CDR2 YSYEKL. The CDR3 loop is CASRRAGPNEKLFF. As DNA, the CDR3 is TGCGCCAGCAGACGGGCAGGGCCTAATGAAAAACTGTTTTTT.

This chain connects TRBV4-2 to TRBJ1-4; a possible D gene is TRBD1 (6 bases). The CDR3 spans 15 residues. The germline V gene has CDR1 LGHNA and CDR2 YNFKEQ. Trimming pared 1 base from V and 5 bases from J, leaving 11 bases between. CDR3 residues: CASSQVGGSNEKLFF. The CDR3 coding sequence is TGTGCCAGCAGCCAAGTAGGGGGATCAAATGAAAAACTGTTTTTT.

This clonotype was recorded a few times. The V call is TRBV5-1, the J call TRBJ2-7; 7 bases match TRBD1. This CDR3 has 13 amino acids. Germline lookup yields CDR1 SGHRS and CDR2 YFSETQ. V was pared by 4 bases and J by 2 bases, with 3 bases of the junction left unmatched. The CDR3 bases are TGCGCCAGCAGCCTCACAGGGGCCTACGAGCAGTACGTC. This codes for CASSLTGAYEQYV.

V usage is TRBV7-2 and J usage is TRBJ1-2, with 7 bases fitting TRBD1. V shed 5 bases, J shed 6 bases, and the junction held 12 bases outside the gene matches. The germline V gene has CDR1 SGHTA and CDR2 FQGNSA. The CDR3 is 15 amino acids. The CDR3 DNA reads TGTGCCAGCAGCCCCTATGCCGAGGGGGCGGATGGCTACACCTTC. This codes for CASSPYAEGADGYTF.

At least ten counts were recorded for this clonotype. This chain joins TRBV18 and TRBJ2-3, with D uncertain. The germline gives CDR1 KGHSH, CDR2 LQKENI. The V end lost 1 base, the J end lost 5 bases, and 4 bases lay between the germline ends. The CDR3 spans 12 residues. CDR3 in DNA: TGTGCCAGCTCACCACAGGGAGATACGCAGTATTTT. This translates into CASSPQGDTQYF.

This rearrangement joins TRBV12-3 or TRBV12-4 to TRBJ1-2; TRBD1 might be the D (5 bases). V dropped 2 bases and J dropped 4 bases, with 14 bases sitting between them. This CDR3 region has 15 residues. The CDR3 loop reads CASSLTDTKAYGYTF. The CDR3 nucleotides are TGTGCCAGCAGTTTAACGGACACGAAAGCCTATGGCTACACCTTC.

The CDR3 region has the DNA TGCGCCAGCAGCTCTTCCCAGGGCGCAACTAATGAAAAACTGTTTTTT. Its translation: CASSSSQGATNEKLFF. The chain links TRBV5-1 to TRBJ1-4; D is possibly TRBD1 (5 bases). Trimming took 3 bases from V and 0 from J, leaving 12 bases between them. Germline V gene data show CDR1 as SGHRS and CDR2 as YFSETQ. The CDR3 consists of 16 residues. Filled out from reference TRBV5-1 and TRBJ1-4, the complete variable domain reads KAGVTQTPRYLIKTRGQQVTLSCSPISGHRSVSWYQQTPGQGLQFLFEYFSETQRNKGNFPGRFSGRQFSNSRSEMNVSTLELGDSALYLCASSSSQGATNEKLFFGSGTQLSVL.

The rearrangement joins TRBV20-1 to TRBJ2-5, with D perhaps matching TRBD1 (6 bases). Germline V lookup: CDR1 DFQATT, CDR2 SNEGSKA (reference sequence). Trimming cost V 5 bases and J 5 bases, with 15 bases left between them. There are 13 residues in the CDR3. The CDR3 is CSALRDIYETQYF. The CDR3 DNA reads as TGCAGTGCTCTCCGGGACATTTACGAGACCCAGTACTTC.

The gene calls are TRBV28 and TRBJ2-7, with 11 bases aligning to TRBD2. CDR3 length: 17 amino acids. The V gene end was trimmed by 7 bases and the J gene end by 4 bases; junction bases not matched to a gene: 15. Germline CDR1 MDHEN, CDR2 SYDVKM. In nucleotides, the CDR3 is TGTGCCAGCACTAGAACTAGCGGGGGTCGCGGGACGTACGAGCAGTACTTC. Its protein product is CASTRTSGGRGTYEQYF.

J is TRBJ2-1 and V is TRBV29-1; D is ambiguous. The germline CDR1 and CDR2 sequences are SQVTM and ANQGSEA. V was shortened by 5 bases and J by 5 bases, with 16 bases between the two germline ends. The CDR3 loop spans 14 amino acids. The DNA of the CDR3 is TGCAGCGTTTGCCCCTGGGTAGCTGACAATGAGCAGTTCTTC. Translating it yields CSVCPWVADNEQFF.